Listed below are T cell receptor beta chains from one sample, sequenced in a study of high-grade serous ovarian cancer treatment subgroups. Assay used: immunoSEQ multiplex PCR; TCRdb lists only in-frame clones, some missing. Found here are about 5,000 clones, more than 60% of them singletons; the top ten hold around a sixth. The sample consisted of tumor tissue. The receptors stem from a human donor with high-grade serous ovarian cancer. CDR3s leave out the opening cysteine and the closing phenylalanine or tryptophan.

v_gene,j_gene,CDR3aa
TRBV14,TRBJ1-1,ASSRSTGLNEAF
TRBV5-1,TRBJ1-1,ASSRDRGHTEAF
TRBV7-2,TRBJ1-2,ASSPVSDREGDT
TRBV25-1,TRBJ1-1,ASRDRANTEAF
TRBV6-4,TRBJ2-2,ASSPGQEDTGELF
TRBV7-9,TRBJ1-2,ASSLGGDPWQYGYT
TRBV21-1,TRBJ2-5,ASSNVGLAGETQY
TRBV27,TRBJ1-6,ASSRGGPNSPLH
TRBV7-3,TRBJ2-3,ASSGSGSRTDTQY
TRBV5-1,TRBJ2-5,ASSLQGATAQNQETQY
TRBV7-2,TRBJ2-1,ASSLAGGYNEQF
TRBV6-1,TRBJ1-6,ASSEPYNSPLH
TRBV11-2,TRBJ1-6,ASSSTRAAPLH
TRBV28,TRBJ1-2,ASSLQLSNYGYT
TRBV2,TRBJ1-6,ASKYQRGSSYNSPLH
TRBV4-1,TRBJ2-7,ASSQGQPMGHEQY
TRBV5-1,TRBJ2-1,ASSLLLAVAEQF
TRBV15,TRBJ2-2,ATSRDRAGTGELF
TRBV9,TRBJ1-1,ASSDTGTGHTEAF
TRBV19,TRBJ1-1,ASKPKGGVSNTEAF
TRBV6-1,TRBJ2-1,ASSEYPGGGEQF
TRBV6-4,TRBJ2-1,ASSVDSTGSYNEQF
TRBV2,TRBJ1-4,ASSAGQGNEKLF
TRBV19,TRBJ2-6,ASSGRVTGANVLT
TRBV6-5,TRBJ1-6,ASSYGGGLGSPLH
TRBV5-8,TRBJ1-6,ASSLSFGDSPLH
TRBV5-6,TRBJ1-5,ASSLAGGQPQH
TRBV5-1,TRBJ2-2,ASRRDRGTNTGELF
TRBV30,TRBJ2-3,AWIKGSATDTQY
TRBV5-1,TRBJ1-4,ASSDHRGRNEKLF
TRBV5-1,TRBJ2-2,ATHDVGAGELF
TRBV6-5,TRBJ1-6,ASSPLRSSPLH
TRBV5-8,TRBJ1-6,ASSPEQGFTSPLH
TRBV30,TRBJ2-5,AWSVLRGETQY
TRBV9,TRBJ1-1,ASSVSLANEAF
TRBV5-5,TRBJ1-1,ASSLGSTEAF
TRBV27,TRBJ1-5,ASRRTRAGNQPQH
TRBV18,TRBJ2-5,ASSPLGGSVQETQY
TRBV6-5,TRBJ1-5,ASSQTGSPINPQH
TRBV5-1,TRBJ2-1,ASSNGQGYNEQF
TRBV19,TRBJ2-5,ASSIGGRETQY
TRBV2,TRBJ1-4,ASSSGQGRNEKLF
TRBV4-2,TRBJ2-7,ASSQDPMGRDLYEQY
TRBV7-3,TRBJ1-5,ASSSGTGFHQPQH
TRBV7-9,TRBJ1-1,ASSLRGKTEAF
TRBV13,TRBJ2-7,ASSSGTSGNYEQY
TRBV11-2,TRBJ2-5,ASSLWRGETQY
TRBV7-3,TRBJ2-5,ASSLVFGPRETQY
TRBV27,TRBJ2-5,ASSSLAALRETQY
TRBV20-1,TRBJ2-5,SGQFQETQY
TRBV5-1,TRBJ2-2,ASNWGTNTGELF
TRBV5-5,TRBJ2-5,ASSQRKTGGSETQY
TRBV7-9,TRBJ2-5,ASNTERETQY
TRBV19,TRBJ2-1,ASSIQGGGAFEQF
TRBV9,TRBJ2-3,ASSVDEGTDTQY